This is a list of T cell receptor beta chains from one sample in a study of cytotoxic CD8 clonotypes in ibrutinib-treated CLL. Only in-frame clones appear in the TCRdb table, and some are missing; sequencing was by immunoSEQ multiplex PCR. Of about 250,000 clones listed, under 75% are singletons. This material consisted of PBMCs, taken after 24 months of ibrutinib treatment. The receptors here all came from a human donor with chronic lymphocytic leukemia. Each CDR3 is given with its conserved first and last residue. The D gene is left open where the match is weak. Clone size is shown for a subset of rows, as once, few, many or a class of expanded clone.

14 | TRBJ2-5 | NA | few | TRBV4-2 | TGTGCCAGCAGCCAAGATCAGGCTGAAGAGACCCAGTACTTC | CASSQDQAEETQYF
14 | TRBJ1-1 | TRBD1 | NA | TRBV7-9 | TGTGCCAGCACCCACCGGGAGGGGGCAAGTGAAGCTTTCTTT | CASTHREGASEAFF
13 | TRBJ1-1 | NA | NA | TRBV6-5 | TGTGCCAGCAGTTATTTGGCGAACACTGAAGCTTTCTTT | CASSYLANTEAFF
17 | TRBJ2-6 | TRBD2 | NA | TRBV28 | TGTGCCAGCGCCCTGTGGGGGGGGAGCTCTGGGGCCAACGTCCTGACTTTC | CASALWGGSSGANVLTF
14 | TRBJ2-5 | NA | few | TRBV6-5 | TGTGCCAGCAGGCCGGTTGGCGGACAAGAGACCCAGTACTTC | CASRPVGGQETQYF
14 | TRBJ1-4 | NA | NA | TRBV30 | TGTGCCTGGACGTCGGGGAGGGGAGAGGAAAAACTGTTTTTT | CAWTSGRGEEKLFF
15 | TRBJ2-5 | NA | NA | TRBV7-9 | TGTGCCAGCAGCTTCACGGGATCAGATCAAGAGACCCAGTACTTC | CASSFTGSDQETQYF
12 | TRBJ2-3 | NA | NA | TRBV27 | TGTGCCAGCAGCCCCCCAGCAGATACGCAGTATTTT | CASSPPADTQYF
17 | TRBJ2-3 | TRBD2 | NA | TRBV9 | TGTGCCAGCAGCGTAGGCGGGGGGCAGACTAGCACAGATACGCAGTATTTT | CASSVGGGQTSTDTQYF
16 | TRBJ1-5 | TRBD1 | NA | TRBV19 | TGTGCCAGTAGTGCCGAGACAGGGGGTAGCAATCAGCCCCAGCATTTT | CASSAETGGSNQPQHF
12 | TRBJ1-4 | NA | NA | TRBV6-5 | TGTGCCAGCATGAGGGGGTCTGGAAAACTGTTTTTT | CASMRGSGKLFF
12 | TRBJ2-5 | NA | once | TRBV6-5 | TGTGCCAGCAGCTACGGCGTAGAGACCCAGTACTTC | CASSYGVETQYF
13 | TRBJ2-1 | NA | NA | TRBV12-5 | TGTGCTAGTGATACTGGAGTATCGAATGAGCAGTTCTTC | CASDTGVSNEQFF
15 | TRBJ1-2 | NA | NA | TRBV7-2 | TGTGCCAGCAGCTCTCGGGTGGTTCGATCCTATGGCTACACCTTC | CASSSRVVRSYGYTF
13 | TRBJ2-1 | NA | few | TRBV5-4 | TGTGCCAGCAGCTCGGTGAAAGGCGATGAGCAGTTCTTC | CASSSVKGDEQFF
15 | TRBJ2-1 | TRBD1 | NA | TRBV5-1 | TGCGCCAGCAGCTTGTTGGGACAGGGGGACAATGAGCAGTTCTTC | CASSLLGQGDNEQFF
12 | TRBJ2-7 | NA | few | TRBV7-9 | TGTGCCAGCAGCTTAGCGCTACACGAGCAGTACTTC | CASSLALHEQYF
16 | TRBJ2-5 | NA | NA | TRBV13 | TGTGCCAGCAGCCCTAGTATCAGCGGACCGGGAGAGACCCAGTACTTC | CASSPSISGPGETQYF
11 | TRBJ2-7 | NA | NA | TRBV7-2 | TGTGCCAGCAGCTTCGGTTCCGAGCAGTACTTC | CASSFGSEQYF
16 | TRBJ2-3 | NA | once | TRBV5-4 | TGTGCCAGCAGCTCGGACGGGGGTGCTAGCACAGATACGCAGTATTTT | CASSSDGGASTDTQYF
14 | TRBJ1-1 | NA | NA | TRBV28 | TGTGCCAGCAGCCCGGTCCACCCGAACACTGAAGCTTTCTTT | CASSPVHPNTEAFF
12 | TRBJ2-5 | NA | NA | TRBV25-1 | TGTGCCAGCAGGATTGACCAGGAGACCCAGTACTTC | CASRIDQETQYF
16 | TRBJ1-5 | TRBD1 | NA | TRBV7-9 | TGTGCCAGCAGCTTAGGGGGACAGGGAGGCTTTCAGCCCCAGCATTTT | CASSLGGQGGFQPQHF
14 | TRBJ2-7 | TRBD2 | NA | TRBV7-3 | TGTGCCAGCAGCTTAAATTATGGGAGGGACGAGCAGTACTTC | CASSLNYGRDEQYF
16 | TRBJ1-6 | NA | NA | TRBV27 | TGTGCCAGCAGTTTAGCCAGTAGTCTCTATAATTCACCCCTCCACTTT | CASSLASSLYNSPLHF
14 | TRBJ2-7 | TRBD1 | NA | TRBV5-4 | TGTGCCAGCAGCTTAAGATCAGGGGGCAACGAGCAGTACTTC | CASSLRSGGNEQYF
14 | TRBJ2-1 | NA | few | TRBV13 | TGTGCCAGCAGCTTGGGGAGCGGTTACAATGAGCAGTTCTTC | CASSLGSGYNEQFF
15 | TRBJ2-2 | NA | NA | TRBV7-8 | TGTGCCAGCAGCCGCGGGTGGGAGTACACCGGGGAGCTGTTTTTT | CASSRGWEYTGELFF